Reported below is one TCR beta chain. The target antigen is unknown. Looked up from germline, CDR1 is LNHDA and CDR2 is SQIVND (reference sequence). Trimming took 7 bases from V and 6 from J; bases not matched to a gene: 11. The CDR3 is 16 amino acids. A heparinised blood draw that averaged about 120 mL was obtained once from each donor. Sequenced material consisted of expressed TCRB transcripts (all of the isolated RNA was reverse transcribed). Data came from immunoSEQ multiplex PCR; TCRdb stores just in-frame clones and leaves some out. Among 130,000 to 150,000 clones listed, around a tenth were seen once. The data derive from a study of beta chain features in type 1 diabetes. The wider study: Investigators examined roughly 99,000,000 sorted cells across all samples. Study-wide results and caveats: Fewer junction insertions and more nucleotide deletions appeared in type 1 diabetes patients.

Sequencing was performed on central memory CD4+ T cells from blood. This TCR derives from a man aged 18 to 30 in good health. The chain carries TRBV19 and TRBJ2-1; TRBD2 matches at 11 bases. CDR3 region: CASKPFGLAGGNEQFF. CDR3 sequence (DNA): TGTGCCAGTAAACCCTTCGGGCTAGCGGGGGGCAATGAGCAGTTCTTC. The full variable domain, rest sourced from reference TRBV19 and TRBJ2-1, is DGGITQSPKYLFRKEGQNVTLSCEQNLNHDAMYWYRQDPGQGLRLIYYSQIVNDFQKGDIAEGYSVSREKKESFPLTVTSAQKNPTAFYLCASKPFGLAGGNEQFFGPGTRLTVL.